This T cell receptor (beta chain) comes out of a study of CD8+CD57+ T cells in acquired aplastic anemia. Overall study findings and caveats: Between patients and controls, CD8+ Simpson's diversity did not vary significantly.

TCR beta VDJ and CDR3 profiling used genomic DNA as template. Each CDR3 protein gets one entry after TCRdb re-called the reads with MiXCR. This sample has 260,000 or so distinct CDR3 sequences; 70% to 85% occur once, and the top ten carry roughly two fifths. In the case of this clonotype: The antigen remains undetermined.

Whoever was chosen for sequencing had shown CD8+CD57+ cell expansion by flow cytometry. The clonotype was recovered from a human donor with aplastic anemia. Sequenced sample: sorted CD4+, CD8+, or CD8+CD57+ T cells (not recorded which) from PBMCs.

The CDR3 here is CASSFTSDPNRNQPQHF. The CDR3 nucleotides are TGTGCCAGCAGCTTTACTAGCGACCCTAATCGCAATCAGCCCCAGCATTTT. The chain employs TRBV5-4 and TRBJ1-5; D uncertain. Germline assignment: CDR1 SGHNT and CDR2 YYREEE (reference sequence). The CDR3 has 17 amino acids. V gave up 2 bases and J gave up 2 bases, with 17 bases separating them.